Following are 15 T cell receptor beta chains from one sample sequenced in a study of blood T cell repertoires in COVID-19. Clones were sequenced by immunoSEQ multiplex PCR, and TCRdb holds only the in-frame ones, with some missing. The repertoire holds 300,000 or so clones, with around 92% as singletons. What was sequenced was peripheral blood. These receptors were taken from a man between 18 and 35 years old who had recovered from COVID-19.

The chain links TRBV5-5 to TRBJ2-7; perhaps TRBD2 as D (5 bases). Germline V CDR1 and CDR2: SGHKS, YYEKEE (reference sequence). The CDR3 contains 14 residues. The V end was cut by 0 bases, the J end by 3 bases, with 10 bases between. The CDR3 loop reads CASSLERESYEQYF. DNA of the CDR3: TGTGCCAGCAGCTTGGAGAGGGAGAGCTACGAGCAGTACTTC.

A remark on this clone: A much larger clone lies one base from this, so it may be a read error. This chain uses TRBV5-6 with TRBJ1-5, with TRBD1 matching 8 bases. The V gene's germline CDR1 is SGHDT and CDR2 YYEEEE. CDR3 length: 13 residues. After removal of 3 bases from V and 5 bases from J, the junction contained 1 base not matched to a gene. Written as DNA, the CDR3 is TGTGCCAGCAGCTCGGACAGGGATCAGCCCCAGCATTTT. Translated: CASSSDRDQPQHF.

The J gene is TRBJ2-1, the V gene TRBV27; maybe TRBD2 (6 bases). Germline CDR1 MNHEY, CDR2 SMNVEV (reference sequence). This CDR3 has 15 residues. V was shortened by 7 bases and J by 0 bases, with 13 bases between the two germline ends. CDR3 nucleotide sequence: TGTGCCAGCAATATATACGGGAGCTCCTACAATGAGCAGTTCTTC. This sequence encodes CASNIYGSSYNEQFF.

The chain uses TRBV6-2 or TRBV6-3 and TRBJ2-3; 7 positions agree with TRBD1. Germline assignment: CDR1 MNHEY and CDR2 SVGEGT. The CDR3 sequence is 15 residues long. V shed 5 bases and J 4 bases; nucleotides not matched to a gene: 9. The CDR3: CASSTRQGIADTQYF. The CDR3 DNA sequence: TGTGCCAGCAGTACCCGACAGGGTATAGCAGATACGCAGTATTTT.

In DNA form, the CDR3 reads TGTGCCAGCAGCCAAGATTGGTACTCCCCTGGGGCCAACGTCCTGACTTTC. This translates into CASSQDWYSPGANVLTF. This chain connects TRBV14 to TRBJ2-6, with D unresolved. Trimming stripped 0 bases from V and 2 bases from J, with 11 bases between. CDR1 is SGHDN, CDR2 FVKESK, per germline. The CDR3 is made up of 17 amino acids.

J is TRBJ2-7 and V is TRBV6-6; TRBD1 is a possible D gene (5 bases). Germline loops: CDR1 MNHNY, CDR2 SVGAGI (reference sequence). The CDR3 is made up of 14 amino acids. Trimming pared 4 bases from V and 0 bases from J, leaving 10 bases between. Here the CDR3 DNA reads TGTGCCAGCAGTTGGACACTCCCCTCCTACGAGCAGTACTTC. Its translation is CASSWTLPSYEQYF.

This chain links TRBV11-2 with TRBJ2-7; 8 bases line up with TRBD2. The CDR3 extends over 14 amino acids. The ends lost 4 bases at V and 3 bases at J; junction bases unmatched: 5. Germline V lookup: CDR1 SGHAT, CDR2 FQNNGV. CDR3 sequence reads: CASSSSGRGYEQYF. The CDR3 nucleotides read TGTGCCAGCAGCTCAAGCGGGAGAGGCTACGAGCAGTACTTC.

V and J are TRBV5-1 and TRBJ1-4; 10 nucleotides line up with TRBD1. Germline loops: CDR1 SGHRS, CDR2 YFSETQ. The CDR3 runs to 15 residues. Trimming removed 3 bases from V and 7 bases from J; junction bases left unmatched: 6. The chain's CDR3 is CASSSTGGAGEKLFF. The CDR3 DNA sequence: TGCGCCAGCAGCTCGACAGGGGGCGCGGGTGAAAAACTGTTTTTT.

The chain uses TRBV11-3 and TRBJ2-3, with D unresolved. The V end lost 0 bases, the J end lost 6 bases, and 7 bases lay between the germline ends. CDR1 and CDR2 from the germline V gene are SGHNT and YENEEA. The length of the CDR3 is 13 residues. CDR3 in amino acids: CASSLELYDTQYF. Here the CDR3 DNA reads TGTGCCAGCAGCTTAGAATTGTATGATACGCAGTATTTT. The full variable domain, with the rest looked up from reference TRBV11-3 and TRBJ2-3, is EAGVVQSPRYKIIEKKQPVAFWCNPISGHNTLYWYLQNLGQGPELLIRYENEEAVDDSQLPKDRFSAERLKGVDSTLKIQPAELGDSAVYLCASSLELYDTQYFGPGTRLTVL.

This clone was picked up one time. V and J are TRBV7-9 and TRBJ2-1, with 13 bases lining up with TRBD2. V trimming: 4 bases; J trimming: 5 bases; junction bases outside the gene matches: 8. The CDR3 is 17 amino acids. CDR1 SEHNR and CDR2 FQNEAQ come from the germline V gene (reference sequence). The CDR3 region has the DNA TGTGCCAGCAGCTCTACTAGCGGGGGGGCCGTCAACAATGAGCAGTTCTTC. This sequence encodes CASSSTSGGAVNNEQFF.

The chain links TRBV30 to TRBJ1-1; no firm D call. Germline CDR1 reads GTSNPN; CDR2 reads SVGIG (reference sequence). The CDR3 is 13 residues long. V was clipped by 4 bases and J by 3 bases, with 12 bases between them. CDR3 protein: CAWNWGGYTEAFF. The CDR3 nucleotides read TGTGCCTGGAATTGGGGAGGATACACTGAAGCTTTCTTT.

The chain is built from TRBV7-2 and TRBJ2-2; the D is unclear. The CDR3 is 13 amino acids. CDR1 SGHTA and CDR2 FQGNSA come from the germline V gene. V dropped 5 bases and J dropped 3 bases, with 7 bases sitting between them. The CDR3 protein is CASSRHDTGELFF. CDR3 bases: TGTGCCAGCAGCCGACACGACACCGGGGAGCTGTTTTTT.

The gene calls are TRBV25-1 and TRBJ1-2, with unresolved D. The length of the CDR3 is 12 residues. Trimming cost V 4 bases and J 6 bases, with 9 bases left between them. CDR1 and CDR2 (germline): MGHDK, SYGVNS. As DNA, the CDR3 is TGTGCCAGCAGTGGGACTTTGGATGGCTACACCTTC. Translated: CASSGTLDGYTF.

CDR3 bases: TGTGCCAGCAGGGGGGGGACCGCCCAAGAGACCCAGTACTTC. As protein: CASRGGTAQETQYF. The V gene is TRBV3-1 (or the pseudogene TRBV3-2), the J gene TRBJ2-5; TRBD2 matches 7 bases. From germline, CDR1 is LGHDT and CDR2 YNNKEL (reference sequence). The CDR3 totals 14 residues. The V and J ends lost 6 bases and 1 base, in that order; junction bases with no gene match: 5.

This sequence joins TRBV29-1 and TRBJ2-1; D not certain. The CDR3 contains 13 residues. CDR1 is SQVTM and CDR2 is ANQGSEA in the germline V gene. V dropped 2 bases and J dropped 4 bases, with 9 bases sitting between them. This chain's CDR3 is CSVEHLRYNEQFF. CDR3 bases: TGCAGCGTTGAACACCTCAGATACAATGAGCAGTTCTTC.